The rows below give T cell receptor beta chains drawn from one sample of a study of blood T cell repertoires in COVID-19. The data were produced by immunoSEQ multiplex PCR, yet TCRdb's version contains in-frame clones alone and is incomplete. The sample has some 400,000 clones, 90% seen once. The sample was peripheral blood. The receptor source for this set is a man between 18 and 29 years old with active or convalescent COVID-19. The CDR3 runs from the conserved cysteine through the conserved F or W. D genes are given only for firm matches. Not every row has a clone size; where given, it reads once, few, many or a size class.

abundance	v_gene	d_gene	CDR3aa
NA	TRBV6-5	NA	CASSHKAGTEAFF
NA	TRBV5-4	TRBD2	CASSFRTSGRVSYNEQFF
NA	TRBV4-3	TRBD2	CASSQETSGGREEETQYF
NA	TRBV6-5	TRBD1	CASSYGTDLSYEQYF
NA	TRBV27	NA	CASMLKGVTYEQYF
NA	TRBV7-9	NA	CASPGTSTDTQYF
NA	TRBV28	NA	CASRAGTQPPYTF
NA	TRBV7-2	TRBD1	CASSSNPGQGVSGELFF
NA	TRBV7-8	NA	CASSLAYRGSSYNEQFF
NA	TRBV27	NA	CASSPSPQNSPNQPQHF
NA	TRBV19	NA	CASSSGGNTEAFF
NA	TRBV19	NA	CASSPGQRTGNTGELFF
NA	TRBV7-2	NA	CASNLLGREETQYF
NA	TRBV5-1	TRBD1	CASSLAQGAGGYTF
NA	TRBV7-9	TRBD1	CASSLAWTGGGEKLFF
NA	TRBV28	TRBD1	CASSFETGSNYNEQFF
few	TRBV7-6	TRBD2	CASSGTSALETQYF
NA	TRBV29-1	TRBD1	CSVFGQANTEAFF
NA	TRBV7-9	NA	CASSLFPNMNTEAFF
NA	TRBV7-9	NA	CASSLALEQLTNYGYTF
NA	TRBV7-9	TRBD2	CASSMGLAGSYEQYF
NA	TRBV28	NA	CASSPLRQASYNEQFF